This T cell receptor (beta chain) is from a study of T cell responses to AZD1222 COVID-19 vaccine. Points from the study as a whole: Vaccine-related CD4 TCRs covered spike, predominating at 160-218 and 743-854. Donors were largely white British and mainly female; clonal diversity was possibly underestimated. It was only after the peak T cell response that any repertoires were sampled. Baseline seropositives among AZD1222 recipients totaled only 5 to 7.

The CDR3 is made up of 15 amino acids. Trimming took 7 bases from V and 0 from J; bases not matched to a gene: 5. Germline V gene data show CDR1 as KGHDR and CDR2 as SFDVKD. In the case of this clone: Its specificity is unknown.

Method: immunoSEQ multiplex PCR; TCRdb's copy keeps in-frame clones and lacks some. The data show approximately 160,000 clones, about 92% seen once. The V call is TRBV24-1, the J call TRBJ1-5, with 7 bases that match TRBD1. The sample in question was peripheral blood, obtained on day 0 of AZD1222 vaccination. The sequence came from an adult in good health. CDR3 sequence reads: CATSEGQYSNQPQHF. CDR3 sequence (DNA): TGTGCCACCAGCGAGGGACAGTATAGCAATCAGCCCCAGCATTTT.